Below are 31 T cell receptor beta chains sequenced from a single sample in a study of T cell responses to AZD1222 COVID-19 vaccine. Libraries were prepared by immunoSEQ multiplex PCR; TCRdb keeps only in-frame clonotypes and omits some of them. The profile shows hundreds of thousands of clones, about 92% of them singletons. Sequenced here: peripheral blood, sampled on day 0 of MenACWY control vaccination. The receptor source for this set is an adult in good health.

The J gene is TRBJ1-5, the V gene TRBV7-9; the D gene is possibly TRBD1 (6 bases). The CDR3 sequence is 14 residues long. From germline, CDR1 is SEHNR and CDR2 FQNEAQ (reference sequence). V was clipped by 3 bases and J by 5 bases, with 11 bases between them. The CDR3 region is CASSLGGPDQPQHF. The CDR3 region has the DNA TGTGCCAGCAGCTTGGGGGGGCCGGATCAGCCCCAGCATTTT.

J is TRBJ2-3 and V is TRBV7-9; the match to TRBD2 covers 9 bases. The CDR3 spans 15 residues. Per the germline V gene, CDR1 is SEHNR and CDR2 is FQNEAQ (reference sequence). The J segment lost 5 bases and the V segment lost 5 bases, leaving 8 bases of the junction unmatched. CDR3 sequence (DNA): TGTGCCAGCAGCATATCTAGCGGGGTTAGAGATACGCAGTATTTT. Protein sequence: CASSISSGVRDTQYF.

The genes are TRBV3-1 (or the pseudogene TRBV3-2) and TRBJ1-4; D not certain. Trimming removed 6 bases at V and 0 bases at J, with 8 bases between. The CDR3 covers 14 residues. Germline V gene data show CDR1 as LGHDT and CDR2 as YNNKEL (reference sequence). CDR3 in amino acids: CASRSSTTNEKLFF. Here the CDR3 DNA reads TGTGCCAGCAGGTCGTCGACAACTAATGAAAAACTGTTTTTT.

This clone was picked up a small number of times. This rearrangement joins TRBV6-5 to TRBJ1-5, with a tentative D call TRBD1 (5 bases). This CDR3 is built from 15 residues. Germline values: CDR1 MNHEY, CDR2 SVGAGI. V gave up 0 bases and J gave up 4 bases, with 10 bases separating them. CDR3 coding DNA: TGTGCCAGCAGTTACTCAGGGGTAGCAAATCAGCCCCAGCATTTT. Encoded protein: CASSYSGVANQPQHF.

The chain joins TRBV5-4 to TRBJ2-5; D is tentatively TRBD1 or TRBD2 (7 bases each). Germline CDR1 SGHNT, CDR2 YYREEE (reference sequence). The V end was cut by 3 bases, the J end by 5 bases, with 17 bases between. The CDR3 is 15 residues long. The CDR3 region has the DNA TGTGCCAGCAGCTCCGGGGGGAGGGGGCTGGAGACCCAGTACTTC. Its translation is CASSSGGRGLETQYF.

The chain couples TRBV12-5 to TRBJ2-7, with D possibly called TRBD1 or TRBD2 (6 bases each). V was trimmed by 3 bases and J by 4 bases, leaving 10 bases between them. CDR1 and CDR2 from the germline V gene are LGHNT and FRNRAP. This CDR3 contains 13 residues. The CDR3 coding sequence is TGTGCTAGTGGTTTAGGGGGACTTTACGAGCAGTACTTC. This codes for CASGLGGLYEQYF.

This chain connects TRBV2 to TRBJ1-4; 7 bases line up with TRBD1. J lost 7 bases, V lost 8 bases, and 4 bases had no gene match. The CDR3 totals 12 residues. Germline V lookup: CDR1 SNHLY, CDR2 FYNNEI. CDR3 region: CASENRGEKLFF. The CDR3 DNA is TGTGCCAGCGAGAACAGGGGTGAAAAACTGTTTTTT.

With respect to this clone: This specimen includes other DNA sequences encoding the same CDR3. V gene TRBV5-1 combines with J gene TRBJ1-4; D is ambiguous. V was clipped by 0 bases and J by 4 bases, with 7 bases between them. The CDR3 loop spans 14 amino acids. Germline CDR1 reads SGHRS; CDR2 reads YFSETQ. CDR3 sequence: CASSLAGSNEKLFF. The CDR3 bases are TGCGCCAGCAGCTTGGCCGGCAGTAATGAAAAACTGTTTTTT. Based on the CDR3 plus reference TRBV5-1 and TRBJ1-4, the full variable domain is KAGVTQTPRYLIKTRGQQVTLSCSPISGHRSVSWYQQTPGQGLQFLFEYFSETQRNKGNFPGRFSGRQFSNSRSEMNVSTLELGDSALYLCASSLAGSNEKLFFGSGTQLSVL.

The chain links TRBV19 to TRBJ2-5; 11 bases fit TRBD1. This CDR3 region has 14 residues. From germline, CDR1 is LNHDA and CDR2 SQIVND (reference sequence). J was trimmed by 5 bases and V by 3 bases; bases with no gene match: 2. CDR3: CASSIWDRGETQYF. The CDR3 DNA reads TGTGCCAGTAGTATCTGGGACAGGGGGGAGACCCAGTACTTC.

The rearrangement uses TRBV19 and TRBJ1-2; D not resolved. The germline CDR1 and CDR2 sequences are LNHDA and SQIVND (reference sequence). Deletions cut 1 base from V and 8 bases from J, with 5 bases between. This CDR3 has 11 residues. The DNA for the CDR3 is TGTGCCAGTAGTATAGGTAGGGGCTACACCTTC. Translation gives CASSIGRGYTF.

The CDR3 DNA follows: TGTGCCAGCTCCCGCGGGGGGGCCTTGAACACTGAAGCTTTCTTT. Amino acid sequence: CASSRGGALNTEAFF. The chain is built from TRBV18 and TRBJ1-1; perhaps TRBD1 as D (6 bases). Trimming shortened V by 6 bases and J by 0 bases, and 14 bases separated the two germline ends. The CDR3 is 15 residues long. Looked up from germline, CDR1 is KGHSH and CDR2 is LQKENI.

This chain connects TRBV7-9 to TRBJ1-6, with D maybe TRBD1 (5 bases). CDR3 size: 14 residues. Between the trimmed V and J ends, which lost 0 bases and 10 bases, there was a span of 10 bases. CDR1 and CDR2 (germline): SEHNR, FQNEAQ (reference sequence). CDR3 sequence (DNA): TGTGCCAGCAGCTTAGCAGGGACGACATCACCCCTCCACTTT. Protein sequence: CASSLAGTTSPLHF.

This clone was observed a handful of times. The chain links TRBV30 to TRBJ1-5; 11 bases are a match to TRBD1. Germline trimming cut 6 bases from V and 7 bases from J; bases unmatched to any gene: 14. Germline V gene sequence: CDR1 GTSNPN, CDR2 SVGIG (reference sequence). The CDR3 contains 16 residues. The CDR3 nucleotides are TGTGCCTGCGGACAGGGGGCGATCGCGATGGGGCAGCCCCAGCATTTT. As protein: CACGQGAIAMGQPQHF.

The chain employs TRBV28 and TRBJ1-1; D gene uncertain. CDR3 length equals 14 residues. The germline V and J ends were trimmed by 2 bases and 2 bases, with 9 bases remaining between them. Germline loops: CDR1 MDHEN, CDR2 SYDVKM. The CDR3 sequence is CASSLVSPNTEAFF. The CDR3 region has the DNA TGTGCCAGCAGTTTAGTGTCCCCAAACACTGAAGCTTTCTTT.

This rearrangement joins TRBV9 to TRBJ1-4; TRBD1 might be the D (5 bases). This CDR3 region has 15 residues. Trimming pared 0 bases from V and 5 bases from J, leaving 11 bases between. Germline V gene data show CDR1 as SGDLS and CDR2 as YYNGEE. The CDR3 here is CASSVDEGHNEKLFF. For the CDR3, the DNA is TGTGCCAGCAGCGTAGATGAGGGGCACAATGAAAAACTGTTTTTT.

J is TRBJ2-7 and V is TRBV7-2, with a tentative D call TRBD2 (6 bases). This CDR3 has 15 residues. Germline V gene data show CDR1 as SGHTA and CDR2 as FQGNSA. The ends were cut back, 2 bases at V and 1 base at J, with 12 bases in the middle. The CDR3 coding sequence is TGTGCCAGCAGCTTATTCGCGGGGTCATCCTACGAGCAGTACTTC. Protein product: CASSLFAGSSYEQYF.

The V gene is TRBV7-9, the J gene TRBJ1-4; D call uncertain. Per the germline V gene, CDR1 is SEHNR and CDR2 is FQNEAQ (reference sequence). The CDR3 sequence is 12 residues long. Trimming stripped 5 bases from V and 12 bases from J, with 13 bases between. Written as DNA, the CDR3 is TGTGCCAGCAGCCCACCTTCGGGAGAACTGTTTTTT. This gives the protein CASSPPSGELFF.

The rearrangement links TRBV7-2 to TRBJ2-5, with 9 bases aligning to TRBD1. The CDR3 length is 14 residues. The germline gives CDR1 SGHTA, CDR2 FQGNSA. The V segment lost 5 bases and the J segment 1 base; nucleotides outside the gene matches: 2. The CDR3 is CASSRDRAQETQYF. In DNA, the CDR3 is TGTGCCAGCAGCCGGGACAGGGCCCAAGAGACCCAGTACTTC.

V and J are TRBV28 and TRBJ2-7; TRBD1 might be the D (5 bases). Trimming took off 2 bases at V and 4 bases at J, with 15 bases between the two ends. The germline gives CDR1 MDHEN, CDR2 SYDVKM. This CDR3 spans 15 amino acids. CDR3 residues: CASSLSRARMYEQYF. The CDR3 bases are TGTGCCAGCAGTTTAAGCAGGGCTCGTATGTACGAGCAGTACTTC. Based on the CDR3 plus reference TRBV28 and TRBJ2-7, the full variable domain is DVKVTQSSRYLVKRTGEKVFLECVQDMDHENMFWYRQDPGLGLRLIYFSYDVKMKEKGDIPEGYSVSREKKERFSLILESASTNQTSMYLCASSLSRARMYEQYFGPGTRLTVT.

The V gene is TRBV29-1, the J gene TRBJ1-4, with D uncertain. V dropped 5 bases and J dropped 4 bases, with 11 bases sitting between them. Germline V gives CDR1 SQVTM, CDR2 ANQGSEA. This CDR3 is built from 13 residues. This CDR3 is CSVRGSDNEKLFF. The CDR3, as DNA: TGCAGCGTTCGAGGCAGCGATAATGAAAAACTGTTTTTT.

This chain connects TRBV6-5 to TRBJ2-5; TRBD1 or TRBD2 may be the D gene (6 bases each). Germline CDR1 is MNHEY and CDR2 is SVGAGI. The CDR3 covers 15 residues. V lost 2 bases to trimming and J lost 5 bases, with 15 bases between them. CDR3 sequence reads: CASSYRPGAGETQYF. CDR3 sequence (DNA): TGTGCCAGCAGTTACCGTCCGGGGGCAGGGGAGACCCAGTACTTC.

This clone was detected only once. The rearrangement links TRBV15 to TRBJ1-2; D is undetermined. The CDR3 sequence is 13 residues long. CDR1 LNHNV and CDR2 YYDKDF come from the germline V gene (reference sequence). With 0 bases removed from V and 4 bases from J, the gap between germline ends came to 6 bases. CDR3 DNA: TGTGCCACCAGCAGAGACACGAGCTATGGCTACACCTTC. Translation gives CATSRDTSYGYTF.

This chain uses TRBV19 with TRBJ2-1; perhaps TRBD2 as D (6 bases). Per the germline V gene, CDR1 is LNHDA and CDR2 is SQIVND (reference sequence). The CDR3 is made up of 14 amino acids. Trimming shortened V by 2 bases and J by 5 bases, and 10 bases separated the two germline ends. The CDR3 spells CASSILGGDNEQFF. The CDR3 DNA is TGTGCCAGTAGTATATTGGGCGGGGACAATGAGCAGTTCTTC.

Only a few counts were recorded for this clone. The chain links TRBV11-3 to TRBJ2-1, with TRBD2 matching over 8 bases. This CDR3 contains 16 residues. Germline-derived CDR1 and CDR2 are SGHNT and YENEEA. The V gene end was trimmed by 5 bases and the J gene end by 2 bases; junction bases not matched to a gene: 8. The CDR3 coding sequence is TGTGCCAGCAGCCCCATCACGGGGGGGGCCTACAATGAGCAGTTCTTC. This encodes CASSPITGGAYNEQFF.

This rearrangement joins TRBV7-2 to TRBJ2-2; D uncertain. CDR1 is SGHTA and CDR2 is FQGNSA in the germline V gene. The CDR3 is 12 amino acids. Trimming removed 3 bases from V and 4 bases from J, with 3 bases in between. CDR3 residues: CASSLSTGELFF. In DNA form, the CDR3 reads TGTGCCAGCAGCTTGAGCACCGGGGAGCTGTTTTTT.

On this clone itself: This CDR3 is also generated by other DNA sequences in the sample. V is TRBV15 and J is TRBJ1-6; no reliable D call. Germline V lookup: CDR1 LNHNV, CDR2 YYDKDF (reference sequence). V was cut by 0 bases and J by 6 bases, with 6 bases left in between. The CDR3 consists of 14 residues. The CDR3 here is CATSRDGGNSPLHF. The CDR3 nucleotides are TGTGCCACCAGCAGAGACGGCGGTAATTCACCCCTCCACTTT.

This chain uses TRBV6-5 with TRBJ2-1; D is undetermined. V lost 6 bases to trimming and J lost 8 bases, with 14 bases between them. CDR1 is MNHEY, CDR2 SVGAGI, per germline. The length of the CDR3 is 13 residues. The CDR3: CASSLDPVDEQFF. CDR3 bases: TGTGCCAGCAGCCTTGACCCCGTGGATGAGCAGTTCTTC.

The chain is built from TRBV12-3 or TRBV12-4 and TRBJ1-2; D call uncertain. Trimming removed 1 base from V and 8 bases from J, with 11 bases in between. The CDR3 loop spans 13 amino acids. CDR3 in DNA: TGTGCCAGCAGTTTAGGACTTGGAGGAGGCTACACCTTC. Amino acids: CASSLGLGGGYTF.

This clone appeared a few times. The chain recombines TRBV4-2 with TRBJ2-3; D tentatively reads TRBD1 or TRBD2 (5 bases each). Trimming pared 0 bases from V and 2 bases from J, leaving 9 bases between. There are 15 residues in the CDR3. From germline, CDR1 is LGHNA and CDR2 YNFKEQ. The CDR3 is CASSQDWGNTDTQYF. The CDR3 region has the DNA TGTGCCAGCAGCCAAGATTGGGGGAACACAGATACGCAGTATTTT.

CDR3 bases: TGTGCCAGCTCACTTCGGACAGGGGCAAGAAACTATGGCTACACCTTC. This gives the protein CASSLRTGARNYGYTF. This chain connects TRBV13 to TRBJ1-2, with 9 bases fitting TRBD1. Germline-derived CDR1 and CDR2 are PRHDT and FYEKMQ (reference sequence). J lost 2 bases, V lost 8 bases, and 12 bases had no gene match. The CDR3 spans 16 residues.

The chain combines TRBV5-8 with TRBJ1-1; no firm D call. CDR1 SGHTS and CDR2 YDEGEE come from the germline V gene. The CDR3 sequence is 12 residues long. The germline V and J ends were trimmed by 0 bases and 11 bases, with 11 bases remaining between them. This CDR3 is CASSLVEGTAFF. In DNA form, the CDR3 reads TGTGCCAGCAGCTTGGTAGAGGGTACGGCTTTCTTT.